These 22 T cell receptor beta chains were all obtained from the same sample, sequenced in a study of Ad26.COV2.S vaccination and SARS-CoV-2 variants. Treatment defined: 19 received Ad26.COV2.S at low or high dose, single or two shots; about 5 received placebo; per-sample allocation not given. The study sampled participants on day 63 after the first vaccine or placebo injection. The assay was immunoSEQ multiplex PCR, and TCRdb's table has in-frame clones only and misses some. The repertoire consists of hundreds of thousands of clones, with roughly 90% occurring once and the leading ten covering approximately 1.5%. The material sequenced was peripheral blood, taken in a trial of Ad26.COV2.S vaccine versus placebo. These receptors were obtained from a person aged 18-65 years who received the Ad26.COV2.S COVID-19 vaccine or a placebo.

This chain links TRBV27 with TRBJ1-3; no clear D. This CDR3 is built from 14 residues. V lost 5 bases and J lost 0, with 8 bases in between. Germline loops: CDR1 MNHEY, CDR2 SMNVEV (reference sequence). CDR3 region: CASSPLFSGNTIYF. The CDR3 region has the DNA TGTGCCAGCAGTCCCTTGTTCTCTGGAAACACCATATATTTT.

The chain uses TRBV9 and TRBJ1-1; D gene uncertain. Deletions cut 4 bases from V and 0 bases from J, with 7 bases between. Per the germline V gene, CDR1 is SGDLS and CDR2 is YYNGEE. This CDR3 contains 13 residues. The CDR3 sequence: CASSPSLNTEAFF. DNA of the CDR3: TGTGCCAGCAGCCCAAGCTTGAACACTGAAGCTTTCTTT. The full variable domain, completed using reference TRBV9 and TRBJ1-1, is DSGVTQTPKHLITATGQRVTLRCSPRSGDLSVYWYQQSLDQGLQFLIQYYNGEERAKGNILERFSAQQFPDLHSELNLSSLELGDSALYFCASSPSLNTEAFFGQGTRLTVV.

V and J are TRBV18 and TRBJ1-1, with a tentative D call TRBD1 (5 bases). V lost 2 bases and J lost 2, with 12 bases in between. Germline V gene sequence: CDR1 KGHSH, CDR2 LQKENI. The CDR3 is 15 residues long. In DNA, the CDR3 is TGTGCCAGCTCACCAGAAACAGGATTCAACACTGAAGCTTTCTTT. Its translation is CASSPETGFNTEAFF.

The chain has TRBV6-2 or TRBV6-3 and TRBJ1-5; D unresolved. Germline lookup yields CDR1 MNHEY and CDR2 SVGEGT. Trimming removed 2 bases from V and 0 bases from J, with 8 bases in between. There are 15 residues in the CDR3. DNA for the CDR3: TGTGCCAGCAGTTACAACGGCTATAGCAATCAGCCCCAGCATTTT. Translation gives CASSYNGYSNQPQHF.

The chain links TRBV3-1 (or the pseudogene TRBV3-2) to TRBJ2-7, with a tentative D call TRBD2 (5 bases). The germline V gene encodes CDR1 LGHDT and CDR2 YNNKEL (reference sequence). The CDR3 has 14 amino acids. V was cut by 3 bases and J by 2 bases, with 11 bases left in between. CDR3 sequence (DNA): TGTGCCAGCAGCCAGAGGGCTCTTACCTACGAGCAGTACTTC. It specifies CASSQRALTYEQYF.

V and J are TRBV11-2 and TRBJ2-3; 10 nucleotides align to TRBD2. This CDR3 spans 16 amino acids. V lost 5 bases to trimming and J lost 14 bases; unmatched junction nucleotides: 19. CDR1 and CDR2 from the germline V gene are SGHAT and FQNNGV. The CDR3 region has the DNA TGTGCCAGCAGCCTCGGGGCTAGCGGGAGCTTCCATCATCCGTATTTT. This gives the protein CASSLGASGSFHHPYF.

DNA for the CDR3: TGTGCCAGCAACATGCCAGCGAACCAGCCCCAGCATTTT. It codes for CASNMPANQPQHF. This sequence joins TRBV12-3 or TRBV12-4 and TRBJ1-5, with D unresolved. Trimming took off 7 bases at V and 7 bases at J, with 14 bases between the two ends. This CDR3 has 13 residues.

Only one count was recorded for this clone. The chain links TRBV27 to TRBJ2-6; TRBD2 agrees at 7 bases. The CDR3 spans 19 residues. With V trimmed by 8 bases and J by 0 bases, 16 bases remained unmatched. The germline gives CDR1 MNHEY, CDR2 SMNVEV (reference sequence). The CDR3 nucleotides are TGTGCCAGCTGGGAGGGCGGGCACTACGATTACTCTGGGGCCAACGTCCTGACTTTC. Protein product: CASWEGGHYDYSGANVLTF.

The chain couples TRBV5-1 to TRBJ2-7; D remains ambiguous. CDR3 length: 12 residues. V was trimmed by 0 bases and J by 7 bases, leaving 8 bases between them. Germline V CDR1 and CDR2: SGHRS, YFSETQ. The CDR3 protein is CASSLDRMEQYF. The CDR3 coding sequence is TGCGCCAGCAGCTTGGACAGAATGGAGCAGTACTTC.

The chain employs TRBV15 and TRBJ2-7; weak D call: TRBD1 (6 bases). Germline CDR1 LNHNV, CDR2 YYDKDF (reference sequence). The CDR3 extends over 15 amino acids. V was shortened by 0 bases and J by 5 bases, with 14 bases between the two germline ends. The CDR3 DNA reads as TGTGCCACCAGCAGAGATAAGGGGGAATGGGACGAGCAGTACTTC. The encoded protein is CATSRDKGEWDEQYF.

The chain has TRBV19 and TRBJ2-6; D gene uncertain. Trimming removed 5 bases at V and 7 bases at J, with 15 bases between. CDR3 length: 15 residues. Germline-derived CDR1 and CDR2 are LNHDA and SQIVND (reference sequence). CDR3 residues: CASSFSPTLANVLTF. The CDR3 nucleotides are TGTGCCAGTAGTTTTTCACCGACTTTAGCCAACGTCCTGACTTTC.

About this clone itself: The identical CDR3 is also encoded by other nucleotide sequences in the sample. The J gene is TRBJ2-5, the V gene TRBV3-1 (or the pseudogene TRBV3-2); D unclear. This CDR3 is 11 amino acids long. The V end lost 3 bases, the J end lost 4 bases, and 3 bases lay between the germline ends. Germline CDR1 reads LGHDT; CDR2 reads YNNKEL (reference sequence). The CDR3 region has the DNA TGTGCCAGCAGCCAGAGAGAGACCCAGTACTTC. Residues: CASSQRETQYF.

CDR3 sequence reads: CAWSEGTTTDTQYF. The CDR3 nucleotides read TGTGCCTGGAGTGAGGGGACCACCACAGATACGCAGTATTTT. The chain is built from TRBV30 and TRBJ2-3; TRBD1 or TRBD2 may be the D gene (5 bases each). V was cut by 1 base and J by 2 bases, with 10 bases left in between. Per the germline V gene, CDR1 is GTSNPN and CDR2 is SVGIG (reference sequence). CDR3 size: 14 residues.

This chain links TRBV19 with TRBJ2-5, with TRBD2 identical over 10 bases. Germline trimming cut 4 bases from V and 3 bases from J; bases unmatched to any gene: 8. The germline V gene encodes CDR1 LNHDA and CDR2 SQIVND (reference sequence). This CDR3 has 16 amino acids. CDR3: CASSTQRTSGKETQYF. CDR3 DNA: TGTGCCAGTAGTACCCAAAGGACTAGCGGAAAAGAGACCCAGTACTTC.

The rearrangement links TRBV29-1 to TRBJ2-1, with D possibly being TRBD2 (5 bases). The CDR3 runs to 14 residues. Germline V CDR1 and CDR2: SQVTM, ANQGSEA. V was cut by 8 bases and J by 9 bases, with 23 bases left in between. CDR3 DNA: TGCAGCTTTTCCGTTGGTGGGAGACGTGGTGAGCAGTTCTTC. It translates to CSFSVGGRRGEQFF.

The gene calls are TRBV29-1 and TRBJ2-7; D unresolved. In germline, CDR1 is SQVTM, CDR2 ANQGSEA. The CDR3 sequence is 12 residues long. Trimming took 2 bases from V and 1 from J, leaving 6 bases between them. The CDR3 reads CSVEFGSYEQYF. Written as DNA, the CDR3 is TGCAGCGTTGAATTCGGTTCCTACGAGCAGTACTTC.

CDR3: CASSGRGLAGLMNSYEQYF. DNA of the CDR3: TGTGCCAGCAGTGGACGGGGACTAGCGGGCCTAATGAACTCCTACGAGCAGTACTTC. The chain couples TRBV2 to TRBJ2-7; TRBD2 aligns across 12 bases. Germline V gene data show CDR1 as SNHLY and CDR2 as FYNNEI. After removal of 4 bases from V and 0 bases from J, the junction contained 13 bases not matched to a gene. The CDR3 spans 19 residues.

V and J are TRBV11-2 and TRBJ2-5, with unresolved D. CDR3 length: 13 amino acids. V shed 3 bases and J shed 3 bases, with 8 bases lying between them. Germline CDR1 is SGHAT and CDR2 is FQNNGV. The chain's CDR3 is CASSFGVEETQYF. DNA of the CDR3: TGTGCCAGCAGCTTTGGCGTGGAAGAGACCCAGTACTTC.

The chain joins TRBV6-5 to TRBJ1-5; D gene uncertain. Deletions cut 8 bases from V and 2 bases from J, with 13 bases between. This CDR3 has 14 amino acids. Per germline, CDR1 MNHEY and CDR2 SVGAGI. Here the CDR3 reads CASAMRVGNQPQHF. The CDR3 DNA reads as TGTGCCAGCGCCATGAGGGTCGGCAATCAGCCCCAGCATTTT.

This clone was observed once. The chain employs TRBV24-1 and TRBJ2-1; TRBD2 matches at 9 bases. Germline V gene data show CDR1 as KGHDR and CDR2 as SFDVKD. Unmatched junction bases numbered 0, after V lost 1 base and J lost 0 bases. The CDR3 covers 16 residues. The CDR3: CATSDFSGGSYNEQFF. CDR3 bases: TGTGCCACCAGTGATTTTAGCGGGGGCTCCTACAATGAGCAGTTCTTC.

The chain is built from TRBV29-1 and TRBJ2-3, with D uncertain. V lost 6 bases and J 0 bases, leaving 7 bases between the germline ends. The CDR3 is made up of 12 amino acids. The germline V gene encodes CDR1 SQVTM and CDR2 ANQGSEA. This chain's CDR3 is CSVGYSTDTQYF. DNA of the CDR3: TGCAGCGTAGGCTATAGCACAGATACGCAGTATTTT.

V usage is TRBV5-1 and J usage is TRBJ2-3, with D perhaps being TRBD1 or TRBD2 (6 bases each). V dropped 0 bases and J dropped 0 bases, with 17 bases sitting between them. This CDR3 has 18 amino acids. The V gene's germline CDR1 is SGHRS and CDR2 YFSETQ. Written as DNA, the CDR3 is TGCGCCAGCAGCTTGGATCCCCTAGCGAGGGGGAGCACAGATACGCAGTATTTT. The encoded protein is CASSLDPLARGSTDTQYF.